The 19 T cell receptor beta chains given below trace back to one sample, sequenced in a study of tumor-infiltrating lymphocytes in localized non-small cell lung cancer. The table came from immunoSEQ multiplex PCR; TCRdb's copy has only in-frame clones and leaves some out. The table shows 10,000 to 15,000 clones, with approximately 70% occurring only once. Sequenced material: uninvolved lung tissue not adjacent to the tumor. These receptors were obtained from a human donor with non-small cell lung cancer.

This clone was counted only a few times. This chain uses TRBV28 with TRBJ2-7; 7 nucleotides align to TRBD2. There are 12 residues in the CDR3. The trim removed 6 bases at V and 3 bases at J, leaving 2 bases unmatched. From germline, CDR1 is MDHEN and CDR2 SYDVKM. The CDR3 DNA follows: TGTGCCAGCAGGGTAGCGGGCTACGAGCAGTACTTC. This sequence encodes CASRVAGYEQYF.

This clone was seen more than once but under ten times. The rearrangement uses TRBV14 and TRBJ1-3; 8 bases are shared with TRBD1. Germline V CDR1 and CDR2: SGHDN, FVKESK. Germline trimming cut 2 bases from V and 0 bases from J; bases unmatched to any gene: 3. The CDR3 has 16 amino acids. The CDR3 region has the DNA TGTGCCAGCAGCCAACGGACAGGGCCCTCTGGAAACACCATATATTTT. Amino acids: CASSQRTGPSGNTIYF.

This clone was seen a few times. CDR3 protein: CASSGGNRVDTGELFF. The CDR3 nucleotides are TGTGCCAGCAGTGGGGGGAATCGGGTTGACACCGGGGAGCTGTTTTTT. This chain links TRBV2 with TRBJ2-2; D may match TRBD1 or TRBD2 (5 bases each). The germline V and J ends were trimmed by 4 bases and 3 bases, with 15 bases remaining between them. The CDR3 is 16 residues long. Germline V gives CDR1 SNHLY, CDR2 FYNNEI.

This chain links TRBV6-6 with TRBJ2-3; 7 bases map to TRBD1. Germline-derived CDR1 and CDR2 are MNHNY and SVGAGI (reference sequence). There are 16 residues in the CDR3. The trim removed 5 bases at V and 0 bases at J, leaving 8 bases unmatched. DNA for the CDR3: TGTGCCAGCAGTACACCCCTGACAGGGAGCACAGATACGCAGTATTTT. Protein sequence: CASSTPLTGSTDTQYF.

The chain is built from TRBV5-6 and TRBJ2-2; 8 nucleotides align to TRBD1. In germline, CDR1 is SGHDT, CDR2 YYEEEE. This CDR3 comprises 16 residues. V gave up 3 bases and J gave up 6 bases; unmatched junction bases: 10. CDR3 sequence reads: CASSSPRDRFSGELFF. In DNA, the CDR3 is TGTGCCAGCAGCTCACCCCGGGACAGGTTTTCCGGGGAGCTGTTTTTT.

This clone turned up a few times. This chain connects TRBV7-9 to TRBJ1-6, with unresolved D. This CDR3 has 13 residues. Germline-derived CDR1 and CDR2 are SEHNR and FQNEAQ (reference sequence). V was clipped by 2 bases and J by 6 bases, with 5 bases between them. Written as DNA, the CDR3 is TGTGCCAGCAGCTTACAGGCTAATTCACCCCTCCACTTT. Its protein is CASSLQANSPLHF.

The chain is built from TRBV5-1 and TRBJ2-1; 9 bases agree with TRBD2. Germline loops: CDR1 SGHRS, CDR2 YFSETQ. The CDR3 runs 18 residues. Losses at the gene ends were 0 bases for V and 5 bases for J; bases not matched to a gene: 12. CDR3 nucleotide sequence: TGCGCCAGCAGCTTGGGATATCGACTAGCGGCTAAACACAATGAGCAGTTCTTC. Translated, it gives CASSLGYRLAAKHNEQFF.

This clone was seen once. This chain links TRBV15 with TRBJ1-1, with D perhaps TRBD1 (6 bases). This CDR3 has 13 amino acids. Germline CDR1 LNHNV, CDR2 YYDKDF (reference sequence). V was pared by 5 bases and J by 11 bases, with 18 bases between. DNA for the CDR3: TGTGCCACCAGCGCACCCCCCCGGGGGCTTGCTTTCTTT. The encoded protein is CATSAPPRGLAFF.

The chain links TRBV11-2 to TRBJ2-1; the match to TRBD1 covers 7 bases. After removal of 5 bases from V and 1 base from J, the junction contained 8 bases not matched to a gene. The CDR3 covers 16 residues. Looked up from germline, CDR1 is SGHAT and CDR2 is FQNNGV. CDR3 region: CASSANRGLSYNEQFF. CDR3 coding DNA: TGTGCCAGCAGCGCCAACAGGGGTTTGTCCTACAATGAGCAGTTCTTC.

This clone was counted a few times. The chain recombines TRBV7-6 with TRBJ1-1; D unclear. The CDR3 is 14 amino acids. V lost 5 bases to trimming and J lost 1 base, with 11 bases between them. Germline CDR1 reads SGHVS; CDR2 reads FNYEAQ. The CDR3: CASSARGENTEAFF. The CDR3 bases are TGTGCCAGCAGCGCCCGCGGGGAGAACACTGAAGCTTTCTTT.

The V call is TRBV7-8, the J call TRBJ2-3; D is unresolved. Looked up from germline, CDR1 is SGHVS and CDR2 is FQNEAQ. The CDR3 sequence is 16 residues long. Trimming cost V 0 bases and J 3 bases, with 13 bases left between them. CDR3 DNA sequence: TGTGCCAGCAGCTTAGCTTTTTGGATGGAGACAGATACGCAGTATTTT. Translated, it gives CASSLAFWMETDTQYF.

The chain is built from TRBV2 and TRBJ2-7, with 14 bases lining up with TRBD2. Germline V lookup: CDR1 SNHLY, CDR2 FYNNEI. Losses at the gene ends were 4 bases for V and 6 bases for J; bases not matched to a gene: 2. The CDR3 loop spans 14 amino acids. The CDR3 spells CASSVTSGRGEQYF. The DNA for the CDR3 is TGTGCCAGCAGTGTGACTAGCGGGAGGGGCGAGCAGTACTTC.

The gene calls are TRBV5-1 and TRBJ2-7; 7 nucleotides agree with TRBD2. Trimming cost V 0 bases and J 2 bases; bases outside gene matches: 5. CDR1 and CDR2 (germline): SGHRS, YFSETQ. This CDR3 is 15 amino acids long. DNA for the CDR3: TGCGCCAGCAGCTTGGCAGCGGCGGGAGCCTACGAGCAGTACTTC. Amino acids: CASSLAAAGAYEQYF.

This clone was seen only a few times. The V and J genes are TRBV7-2 and TRBJ1-2, with a tentative D call TRBD1 (5 bases). This CDR3 comprises 13 residues. Trimming removed 4 bases from V and 2 bases from J, with 8 bases in between. CDR1 and CDR2 from the germline V gene are SGHTA and FQGNSA. The CDR3 DNA is TGTGCCAGCAGCTCCCAGGGCAACTATGGCTACACCTTC. It codes for CASSSQGNYGYTF.

There are a few counts of this clone. This chain links TRBV4-3 with TRBJ2-1; 9 bases match TRBD2. The length of the CDR3 is 16 residues. CDR1 is LGHNA, CDR2 YSLEER, per germline. V shed 4 bases, J shed 4 bases, and the junction held 8 bases outside the gene matches. The CDR3 reads CASSLSSGSSYNEQFF. The CDR3 coding sequence is TGCGCCAGCAGCCTGAGTAGCGGGAGTTCTTACAATGAGCAGTTCTTC.

This clone was recorded once. J is TRBJ2-6 and V is TRBV19; TRBD1 agrees at 7 bases. The V segment lost 6 bases and the J segment 4 bases; nucleotides outside the gene matches: 3. Germline V gene sequence: CDR1 LNHDA, CDR2 SQIVND (reference sequence). The CDR3 runs to 14 residues. CDR3 DNA sequence: TGTGCCAGTAGAACAGGGGCCGGGGCCAACGTCCTGACTTTC. This sequence encodes CASRTGAGANVLTF.

This clone has just a few counts. The V gene is TRBV5-1, the J gene TRBJ2-7, with TRBD1 as a possible D gene (6 bases). The CDR3 length is 15 residues. Per the germline V gene, CDR1 is SGHRS and CDR2 is YFSETQ. Trimming removed 0 bases at V and 2 bases at J, with 12 bases between. CDR3 loop: CASSLAMGQTYEQYF. The CDR3 DNA sequence: TGCGCCAGCAGCTTGGCCATGGGACAAACCTACGAGCAGTACTTC.

The V gene is TRBV21-1, the J gene TRBJ1-1; no check of the table's D call, TRBD1, against the DNA was made. TRBV21-1 is reported as a pseudogene. The CDR3 loop spans 19 amino acids. The CDR3 region is CASSGRAGQGVEMNTEAFF. CDR3 nucleotide sequence: TGTGCCAGCAGCGGGCGGGCGGGACAGGGGGTGGAGATGAACACTGAAGCTTTCTTT.

V and J are TRBV4-1 and TRBJ2-7, with 10 bases lining up with TRBD2. Germline CDR1 reads MGHRA; CDR2 reads YSYEKL. With V trimmed by 4 bases and J by 4 bases, 19 bases remained unmatched. The CDR3 is 19 amino acids. Here the CDR3 DNA reads TGCGCCAGCAGCCGGATGACTAGCGGGTCCCTTCATAAGAGTTACGAGCAGTACTTC. Its protein product is CASSRMTSGSLHKSYEQYF.